The 17 T cell receptor beta chains listed next were all sequenced from one sample in a study of graft-versus-host responses after intestinal transplantation. Data came from immunoSEQ multiplex PCR; TCRdb stores just in-frame clones and leaves some out. The table lists 15,000 to 20,000 clones, roughly a third of them singletons. The sample in question was alloreactive CD4+ T cells from a mixed lymphocyte reaction culture, obtained before transplantation. The subset here: CFSE-low proliferating T cells sorted from roughly 6-day pre-transplant mixed lymphocyte reaction (GvH or HvG direction). These receptors all come from a human patient who was an organ donor for intestinal transplantation.

In this sample, this clone is medium-sized. The V and J genes are TRBV5-1 and TRBJ2-7; 10 bases line up with TRBD1. The CDR3 totals 14 residues. Trimming took 5 bases from V and 6 from J; bases not matched to a gene: 8. Germline values: CDR1 SGHRS, CDR2 YFSETQ. Here the CDR3 DNA reads TGCGCCAGCAGTCGGGACAGGGGTCGGACCGAGCAGTACTTC. Translated: CASSRDRGRTEQYF.

The chain has TRBV5-1 and TRBJ2-5; D uncertain. Looked up from germline, CDR1 is SGHRS and CDR2 is YFSETQ. The CDR3 length is 14 residues. V lost 0 bases, J lost 3 bases, and 9 bases lay in between. The CDR3 region has the DNA TGCGCCAGCAGCTTGGCGCTCAGAGAAGAGACCCAGTACTTC. Amino acid sequence: CASSLALREETQYF.

The V gene is TRBV4-3, the J gene TRBJ2-7; perhaps TRBD2 as D (6 bases). Germline CDR1 is LGHNA and CDR2 is YSLEER. Trimming removed 2 bases at V and 7 bases at J, with 12 bases between. The CDR3 extends over 13 amino acids. CDR3 DNA: TGCGCCAGCAGCCAACTGCAGGGAGGAGAGCAGTACTTC. Its translation: CASSQLQGGEQYF.

The rearrangement joins TRBV2 to TRBJ1-1; 8 bases line up with TRBD1. The CDR3 sequence is 17 residues long. Looked up from germline, CDR1 is SNHLY and CDR2 is FYNNEI. J lost 4 bases, V lost 4 bases, and 14 bases had no gene match. Here the CDR3 DNA reads TGTGCCAGCAGTGGGTTTGCGGCAGGGGGCCCGGGCACTGAAGCTTTCTTT. It encodes CASSGFAAGGPGTEAFF.

CDR3 residues: CAWSRRDLQPQHF. For the CDR3, the DNA is TGTGCCTGGAGTCGCCGGGACCTTCAGCCCCAGCATTTT. The rearrangement joins TRBV30 to TRBJ1-5, with D possibly being TRBD1 (5 bases). Trimming shortened V by 2 bases and J by 6 bases, and 11 bases separated the two germline ends. This CDR3 has 13 residues. Germline V gene data show CDR1 as GTSNPN and CDR2 as SVGIG (reference sequence).

The chain joins TRBV10-3 to TRBJ2-7, with D unresolved. Trimming took 0 bases from V and 4 from J, leaving 10 bases between them. The CDR3 length is 14 residues. Germline V gives CDR1 ENHRY, CDR2 SYGVKD. This CDR3 reads CAISESRVGYEQYF. DNA of the CDR3: TGTGCCATCAGTGAGTCACGGGTGGGTTACGAGCAGTACTTC.

V and J are TRBV4-2 and TRBJ2-1, with TRBD2 matching 10 bases. CDR3 length equals 23 residues. Germline CDR1 is LGHNA and CDR2 is YNFKEQ. V lost 0 bases, J lost 0 bases, and 20 bases stayed unmatched. The CDR3 here is CASSQDSTSWGLAFSSSYNEQFF. The CDR3 DNA sequence: TGTGCCAGCAGCCAAGATAGTACATCGTGGGGACTAGCGTTCTCGAGCTCCTACAATGAGCAGTTCTTC.

This clone was counted only a few times. This rearrangement joins TRBV11-2 to TRBJ2-7; D may be TRBD2 (5 bases). This CDR3 comprises 15 residues. Germline loops: CDR1 SGHAT, CDR2 FQNNGV. V lost 1 base and J 2 bases, leaving 12 bases between the germline ends. Here the CDR3 reads CASSLVPGGPYEQYF. Here the CDR3 DNA reads TGTGCCAGCAGCTTAGTCCCCGGAGGCCCCTACGAGCAGTACTTC.

The chain links TRBV7-2 to TRBJ2-2, with D perhaps being TRBD1 or TRBD2 (5 bases each). Germline CDR1 reads SGHTA; CDR2 reads FQGNSA. The ends were cut back, 0 bases at V and 2 bases at J, with 7 bases in the middle. The CDR3 has 15 amino acids. CDR3 in amino acids: CASSLAGTNTGELFF. The CDR3 DNA reads TGTGCCAGCAGCTTAGCAGGGACCAACACCGGGGAGCTGTTTTTT.

The CDR3 DNA reads TGTGCCAGCAGCTTGGACCGAAACACCATATATTTT. Encoded protein: CASSLDRNTIYF. The chain couples TRBV5-4 to TRBJ1-3; D unresolved. This CDR3 spans 12 amino acids. Germline CDR1 and CDR2: SGHNT and YYREEE (reference sequence). The V end lost 0 bases, the J end lost 5 bases, and 3 bases lay between the germline ends.

The gene calls are TRBV6-6 and TRBJ2-1, with unresolved D. The ends were cut back, 1 base at V and 9 bases at J, with 10 bases in the middle. The germline V gene encodes CDR1 MNHNY and CDR2 SVGAGI (reference sequence). The CDR3 runs to 13 residues. CDR3 residues: CASSYFHLGEQFF. Written as DNA, the CDR3 is TGTGCCAGCAGTTACTTCCATCTCGGTGAGCAGTTCTTC.

This clone was detected many times. The sample carries other DNA sequences with the same CDR3. The chain carries TRBV7-3 and TRBJ2-2; D may correspond to TRBD1 or TRBD2 (6 bases each). Germline V gives CDR1 SGHTA, CDR2 FQGTGA. Trimming removed 5 bases from V and 5 bases from J, with 18 bases in between. The CDR3 consists of 16 residues. CDR3 sequence (DNA): TGTGCCAGCAGCCCACTAGGAGTAGGGGGGACCGGGGAGCTGTTTTTT. Protein product: CASSPLGVGGTGELFF.

This clone came up a few times. J is TRBJ2-5 and V is TRBV11-1; TRBD1 matches 7 bases. The CDR3 consists of 13 residues. CDR1 and CDR2 from the germline V gene are SGHAT and FQDESV (reference sequence). V dropped 1 base and J dropped 5; count of bases not matched to a gene: 1. The CDR3 region is CASSLGQGETQYF. The CDR3 nucleotides read TGTGCCAGCAGCTTAGGACAGGGCGAGACCCAGTACTTC.

This clone appeared once. The rearrangement links TRBV6-5 to TRBJ2-1; the D gene is possibly TRBD2 (6 bases). This CDR3 contains 13 residues. Trimming removed 6 bases from V and 5 bases from J, with 11 bases in between. Looked up from germline, CDR1 is MNHEY and CDR2 is SVGAGI. The CDR3: CASREAGHNEQFF. CDR3 nucleotides: TGTGCCAGCAGGGAGGCGGGGCACAATGAGCAGTTCTTC.

In this sample, this clone turned up a few times. The chain employs TRBV30 and TRBJ1-2; 8 nucleotides match TRBD1. The CDR3 is 13 residues long. Germline V gene sequence: CDR1 GTSNPN, CDR2 SVGIG (reference sequence). The ends lost 2 bases at V and 4 bases at J; junction bases unmatched: 3. DNA for the CDR3: TGTGCCTGGAGTCGACAGGGGACCTATGGCTACACCTTC. It codes for CAWSRQGTYGYTF.

This chain uses TRBV27 with TRBJ2-7, with 9 bases aligning to TRBD1. From germline, CDR1 is MNHEY and CDR2 SMNVEV (reference sequence). This CDR3 has 14 amino acids. Trimming took 6 bases from V and 0 from J; bases not matched to a gene: 3. In DNA, the CDR3 is TGTGCCAGCAGGTCGACAGGGGGCTCCTACGAGCAGTACTTC. Its translation: CASRSTGGSYEQYF.

The rearrangement joins TRBV5-4 to TRBJ1-1; TRBD1 is a possible D gene (5 bases). V shed 4 bases and J shed 5 bases, with 15 bases lying between them. Germline-derived CDR1 and CDR2 are SGHNT and YYREEE (reference sequence). CDR3 size: 14 residues. The CDR3 DNA reads TGTGCCAGCAGCATCGCAGGGCATCGGACTGAAGCTTTCTTT. It is translated as CASSIAGHRTEAFF.